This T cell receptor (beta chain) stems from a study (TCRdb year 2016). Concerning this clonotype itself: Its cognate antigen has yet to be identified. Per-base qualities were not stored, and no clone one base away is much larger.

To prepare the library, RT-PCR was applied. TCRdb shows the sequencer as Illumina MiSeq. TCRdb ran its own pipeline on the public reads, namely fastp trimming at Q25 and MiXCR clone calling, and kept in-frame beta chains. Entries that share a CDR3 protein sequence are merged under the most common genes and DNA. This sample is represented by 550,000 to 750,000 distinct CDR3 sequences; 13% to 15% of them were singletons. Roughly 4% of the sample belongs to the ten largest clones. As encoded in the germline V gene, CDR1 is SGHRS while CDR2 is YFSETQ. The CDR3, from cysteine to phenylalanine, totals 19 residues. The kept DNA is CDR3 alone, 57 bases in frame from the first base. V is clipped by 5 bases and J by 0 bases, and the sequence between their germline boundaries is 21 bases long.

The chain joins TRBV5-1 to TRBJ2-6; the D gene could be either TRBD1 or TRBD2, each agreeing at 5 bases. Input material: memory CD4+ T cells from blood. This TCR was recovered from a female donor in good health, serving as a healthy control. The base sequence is TGCGCCAGCAGTCCCGAGGCCCGGGACGCCAGCTCTGGGGCCAACGTCCTGACTTTC. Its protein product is CASSPEARDASSGANVLTF.